This T cell receptor (beta chain) is drawn from a study of beta chain features in type 1 diabetes. Study-level results: The naive, central memory and Treg TCRB repertoires showed an apparent similarity that was greater among patients than among healthy donors. Insertions were fewer and deletions more numerous at VDJ junctions in type 1 diabetes patients. Highly expressing activated T cells could be over-counted with a cDNA template.

Once sorted, every population was more than 95% pure. All of the isolated RNA was reverse transcribed, so expressed TCRB transcripts were sequenced. Assay used: immunoSEQ multiplex PCR; TCRdb lists only in-frame clones, some missing. This sample has 860,000 or so clones, with 15% to 20% found just once. On this clone itself: The target antigen is unknown.

The V gene lost 5 bases and the J gene lost 5 bases, with 10 bases spanning the gap. This CDR3 has 13 amino acids. The germline gives CDR1 MNHNY, CDR2 SVGAGI (reference sequence). The specimen sequenced was naive CD4+ T cells from blood. The chain has TRBV6-6 and TRBJ1-3; D is undetermined. The TCR was taken from a woman under 30 in good health. CDR3 protein: CASSPQDRNTIYF. CDR3 coding DNA: TGTGCCAGCAGTCCCCAGGATCGAAACACCATATATTTT.